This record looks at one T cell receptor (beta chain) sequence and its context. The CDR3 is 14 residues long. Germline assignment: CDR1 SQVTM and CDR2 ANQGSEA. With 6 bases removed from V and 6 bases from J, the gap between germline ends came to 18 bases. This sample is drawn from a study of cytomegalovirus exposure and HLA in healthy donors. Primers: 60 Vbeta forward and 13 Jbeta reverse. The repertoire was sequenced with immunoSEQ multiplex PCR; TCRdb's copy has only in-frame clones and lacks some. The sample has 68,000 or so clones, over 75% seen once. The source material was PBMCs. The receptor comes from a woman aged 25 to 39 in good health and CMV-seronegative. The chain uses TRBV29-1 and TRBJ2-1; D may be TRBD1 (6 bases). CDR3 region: CSVYPQGSRNEQFF. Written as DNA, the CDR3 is TGCAGCGTATATCCACAGGGTTCACGCAATGAGCAGTTCTTC.